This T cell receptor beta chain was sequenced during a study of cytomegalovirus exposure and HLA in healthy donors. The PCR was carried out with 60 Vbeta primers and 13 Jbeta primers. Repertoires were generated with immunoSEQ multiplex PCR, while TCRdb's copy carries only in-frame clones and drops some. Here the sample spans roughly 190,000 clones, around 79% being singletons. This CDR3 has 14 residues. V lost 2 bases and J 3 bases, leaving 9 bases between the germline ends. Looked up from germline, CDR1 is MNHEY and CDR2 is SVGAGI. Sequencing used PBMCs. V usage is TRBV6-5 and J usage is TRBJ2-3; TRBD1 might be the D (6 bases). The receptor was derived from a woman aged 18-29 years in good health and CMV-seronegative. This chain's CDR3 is CASSYPTGTDTQYF. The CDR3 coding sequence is TGTGCCAGCAGTTACCCCACAGGGACAGATACGCAGTATTTT.